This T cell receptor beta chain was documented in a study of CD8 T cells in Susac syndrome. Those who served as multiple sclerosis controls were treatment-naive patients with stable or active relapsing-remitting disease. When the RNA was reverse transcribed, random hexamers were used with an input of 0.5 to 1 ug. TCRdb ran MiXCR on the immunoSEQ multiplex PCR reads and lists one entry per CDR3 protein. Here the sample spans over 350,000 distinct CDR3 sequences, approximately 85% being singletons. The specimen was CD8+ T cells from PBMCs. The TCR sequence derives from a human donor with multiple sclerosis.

CDR3 sequence (DNA): TGCGCCAGCAGCCATGGGCGCACTGAAGCTTTCTTT. Protein: CASSHGRTEAFF. The V call is TRBV4-1, the J call TRBJ1-1; D not certain. This CDR3 is 12 amino acids long. CDR1 and CDR2 (germline): MGHRA, YSYEKL. Deletions cut 3 bases from V and 4 bases from J, with 6 bases between.